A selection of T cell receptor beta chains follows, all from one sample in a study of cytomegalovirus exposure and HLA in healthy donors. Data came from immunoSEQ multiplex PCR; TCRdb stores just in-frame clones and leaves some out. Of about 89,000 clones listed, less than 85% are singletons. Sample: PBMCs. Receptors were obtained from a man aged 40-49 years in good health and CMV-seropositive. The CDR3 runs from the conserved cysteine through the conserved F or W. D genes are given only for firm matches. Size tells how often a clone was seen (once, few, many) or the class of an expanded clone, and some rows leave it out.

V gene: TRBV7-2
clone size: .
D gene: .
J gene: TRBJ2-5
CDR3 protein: CASSHGTFKETQYF
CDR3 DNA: TGTGCCAGCAGCCACGGGACTTTTAAAGAGACCCAGTACTTC

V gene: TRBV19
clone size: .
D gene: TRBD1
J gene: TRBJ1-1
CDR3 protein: CASYRGRRPKQKAFF
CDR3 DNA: TGTGCCAGTTACAGGGGGCGCCGGCCCAAACAGAAAGCTTTCTTT

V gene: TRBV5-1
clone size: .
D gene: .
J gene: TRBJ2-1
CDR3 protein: CASSSTEYNEQFF
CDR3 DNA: TGCGCCAGCAGCTCGACAGAGTACAATGAGCAGTTCTTC

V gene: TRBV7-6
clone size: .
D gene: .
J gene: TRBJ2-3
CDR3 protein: CASSLARTDTQYF
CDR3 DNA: TGTGCCAGCAGCTTGGCTAGAACAGATACGCAGTATTTT

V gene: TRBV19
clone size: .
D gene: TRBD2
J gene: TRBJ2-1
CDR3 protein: CASSISSGGPYNEQFF
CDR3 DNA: TGTGCCAGTAGTATCAGTAGCGGGGGGCCCTACAATGAGCAGTTCTTC

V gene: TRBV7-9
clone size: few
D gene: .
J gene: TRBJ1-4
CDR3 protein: CASSSQGLGEKLFF
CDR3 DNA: TGTGCCAGCAGCTCTCAGGGGTTGGGAGAAAAACTGTTTTTT

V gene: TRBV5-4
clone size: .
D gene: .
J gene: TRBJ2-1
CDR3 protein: CASYPQGRANEQFF
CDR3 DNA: TGTGCCAGCTACCCGCAGGGCAGGGCTAATGAGCAGTTCTTC

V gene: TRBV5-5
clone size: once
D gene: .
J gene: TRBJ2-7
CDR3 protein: CASSTRLISYEQYF
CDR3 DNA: TGTGCCAGCAGCACTCGACTTATCTCCTACGAGCAGTACTTC

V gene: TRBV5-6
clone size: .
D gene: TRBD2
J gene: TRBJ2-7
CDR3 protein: CASSPGGSGGAYEQYF
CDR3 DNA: TGTGCCAGCAGCCCTGGGGGTAGCGGGGGGGCCTACGAGCAGTACTTC

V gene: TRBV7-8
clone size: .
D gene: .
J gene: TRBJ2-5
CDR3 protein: CASSSSDSQETQYF
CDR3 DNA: TGTGCCAGCAGCTCATCCGACAGCCAAGAGACCCAGTACTTC

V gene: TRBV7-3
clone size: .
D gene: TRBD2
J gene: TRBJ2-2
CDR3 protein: CASSFSASGGLGGELFF
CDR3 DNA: TGTGCCAGCAGCTTTTCGGCTAGCGGGGGTCTTGGCGGGGAGCTGTTTTTT

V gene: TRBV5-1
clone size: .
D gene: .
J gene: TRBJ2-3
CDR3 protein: CASSLGAVTDTQYF
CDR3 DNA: TGCGCCAGCAGCTTGGGGGCAGTCACAGATACGCAGTATTTT

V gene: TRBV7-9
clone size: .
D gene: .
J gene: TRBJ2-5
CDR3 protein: CASSSSGRQETQYF
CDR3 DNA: TGTGCCAGCAGCTCCTCCGGGAGACAAGAGACCCAGTACTTC

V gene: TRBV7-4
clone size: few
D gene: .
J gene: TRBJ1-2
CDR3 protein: CASSLGGGGYTF
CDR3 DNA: TGTGCCAGCAGCTTAGGAGGGGGAGGCTACACCTTC

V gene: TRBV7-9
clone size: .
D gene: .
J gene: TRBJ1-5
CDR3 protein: CASSPSGVAIQPQHF
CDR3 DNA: TGTGCCAGCAGCCCCTCGGGTGTAGCGATCCAGCCCCAGCATTTT

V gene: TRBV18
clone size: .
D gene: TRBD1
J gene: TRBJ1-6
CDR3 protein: CASSGDRKNSPLHF
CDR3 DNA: TGTGCCAGCTCAGGGGACAGAAAAAATTCACCCCTCCACTTT

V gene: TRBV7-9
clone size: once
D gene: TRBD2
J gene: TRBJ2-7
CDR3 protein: CASSRTLAGGAYEQYF
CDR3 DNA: TGTGCCAGCAGCCGAACCTTAGCGGGGGGTGCCTACGAGCAGTACTTC

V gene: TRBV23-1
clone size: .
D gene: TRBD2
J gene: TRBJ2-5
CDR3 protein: CASSQSERDLPQETQYF
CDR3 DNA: TGCGCCAGCAGTCAATCTGAGCGGGATCTCCCCCAAGAGACCCAGTACTTC

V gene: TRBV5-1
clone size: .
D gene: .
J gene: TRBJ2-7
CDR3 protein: CASSLTGSYEQYF
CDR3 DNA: TGCGCCAGCAGCTTGACAGGATCCTACGAGCAGTACTTC

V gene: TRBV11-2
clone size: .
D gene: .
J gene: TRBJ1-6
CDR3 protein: CASSLSGHYNSPLHF
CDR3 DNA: TGTGCCAGCAGCTTATCGGGACATTATAATTCACCCCTCCACTTT

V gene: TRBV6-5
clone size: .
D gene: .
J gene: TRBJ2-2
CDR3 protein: CASLWADTGELFF
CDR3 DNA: TGTGCCAGCCTCTGGGCCGACACCGGGGAGCTGTTTTTT

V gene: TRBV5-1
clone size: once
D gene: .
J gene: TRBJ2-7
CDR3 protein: CASSLVPGEVYEQYF
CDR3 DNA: TGCGCCAGCAGCTTGGTACCGGGAGAGGTCTACGAGCAGTACTTC

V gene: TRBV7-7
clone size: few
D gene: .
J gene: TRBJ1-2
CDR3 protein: CASSLGGGGYTF
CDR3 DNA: TGTGCCAGCAGCTTAGGAGGGGGAGGCTACACCTTC

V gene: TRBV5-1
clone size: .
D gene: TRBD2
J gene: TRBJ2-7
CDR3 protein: CASNRGLAGDYEQYF
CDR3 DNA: TGCGCCAGCAACCGAGGACTAGCGGGAGACTACGAGCAGTACTTC

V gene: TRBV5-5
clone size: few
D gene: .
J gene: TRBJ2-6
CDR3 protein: CASSLAGSGANVLTF
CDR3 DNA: TGTGCCAGCAGCTTGGCCGGGTCCGGGGCCAACGTCCTGACTTTC

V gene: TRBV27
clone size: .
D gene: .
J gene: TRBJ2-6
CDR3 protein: CASQPLGRTAIHSSGANVLTF
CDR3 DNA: TGTGCCAGCCAACCCCTCGGGCGGACAGCGATCCATAGTTCTGGGGCCAACGTCCTGACTTTC

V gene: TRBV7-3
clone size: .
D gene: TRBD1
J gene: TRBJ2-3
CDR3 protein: CASSHQGDTDTQYF
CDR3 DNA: TGTGCCAGCAGCCATCAGGGGGACACAGATACGCAGTATTTT

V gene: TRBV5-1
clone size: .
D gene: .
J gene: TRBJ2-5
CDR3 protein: CASSQQGQSQETQYF
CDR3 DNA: TGCGCCAGCAGCCAACAAGGACAGTCTCAAGAGACCCAGTACTTC

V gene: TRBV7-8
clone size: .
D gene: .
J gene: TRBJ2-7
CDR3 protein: CASSLSDSSYEQYF
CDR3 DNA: TGTGCCAGCAGCTTAAGTGACAGCTCCTACGAGCAGTACTTC

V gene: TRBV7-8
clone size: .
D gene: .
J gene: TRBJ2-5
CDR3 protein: CASSLEGGAPQETQYF
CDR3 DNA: TGTGCCAGCAGCTTAGAGGGGGGGGCCCCCCAAGAGACCCAGTACTTC

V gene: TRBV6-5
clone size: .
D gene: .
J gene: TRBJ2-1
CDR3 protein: CASSRGYEQFF
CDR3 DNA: TGTGCCAGCAGCAGGGGCTATGAGCAGTTCTTC

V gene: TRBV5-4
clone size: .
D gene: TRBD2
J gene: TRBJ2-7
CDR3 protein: CASSEGGAGGRYEQYF
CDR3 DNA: TGTGCCAGCAGCGAGGGGGGAGCGGGAGGCCGGTACGAGCAGTACTTC

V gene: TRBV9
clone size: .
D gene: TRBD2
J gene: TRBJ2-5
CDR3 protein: CASSVGVAGFGETQYF
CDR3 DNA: TGTGCCAGCAGCGTAGGGGTAGCGGGATTTGGGGAGACCCAGTACTTC

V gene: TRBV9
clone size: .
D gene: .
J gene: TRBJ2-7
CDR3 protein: CASSVAEGTYEQYF
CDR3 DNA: TGTGCCAGCAGCGTTGCGGAAGGCACCTACGAGCAGTACTTC

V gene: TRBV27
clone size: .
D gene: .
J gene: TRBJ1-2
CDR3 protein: CASSLRQGSRGYTF
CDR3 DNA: TGTGCCAGCAGTTTACGTCAGGGGTCTAGAGGCTACACCTTC